These 7 T cell receptor beta chains were sequenced from one sample in a study of human T cells and chemical hapten exposure. Documented time point: pre-sensitization, week 0. The treatment: therapeutic diphenylcyclopropenone sensitization with weekly scalp DPC. TCRdb re-analysed the RACE reads in MiXCR, keeping a single row per CDR3 protein. Among more than 55,000 distinct CDR3 sequences listed, approximately 10% were seen once. Sequences were derived from whole blood, sampled in connection with sensitization to the hapten diphenylcyclopropenone (DPC). The origin of the receptors is a woman in her thirties or forties with alopecia areata. Some clones in this sample may be carry-over from other donors' samples.

This clonotype was recorded many times. The chain uses TRBV2 and TRBJ2-1, with 9 positions matching TRBD1. The CDR3 covers 12 residues. CDR1 and CDR2 (germline): SNHLY, FYNNEI. The V gene end was trimmed by 6 bases and the J gene end by 10 bases; junction bases not matched to a gene: 4. The CDR3 DNA reads TGTGCCAGCAGGATGGACAGGGGCGAGCAGTTCTTC. Translated: CASRMDRGEQFF.

This clonotype turned up a few times. The J gene is TRBJ1-5, the V gene TRBV6-2 or TRBV6-3; D is possibly TRBD1 (6 bases). This CDR3 contains 15 residues. From germline, CDR1 is MNHEY and CDR2 SVGEGT. The V gene lost 0 bases and the J gene lost 5 bases, with 11 bases spanning the gap. Here the CDR3 reads CASSYSGGADQPQHF. CDR3 coding DNA: TGTGCCAGCAGTTACTCGGGGGGGGCGGATCAGCCCCAGCATTTT.

The chain combines TRBV29-1 with TRBJ1-2; D unclear. The CDR3 runs 15 residues. V was clipped by 3 bases and J by 4 bases, with 18 bases between them. Germline values: CDR1 SQVTM, CDR2 ANQGSEA. The CDR3 DNA reads TGCAGCGTTGAGAGGAGGAGCCAGAACGGCTATGGCTACACCTTC. This encodes CSVERRSQNGYGYTF. The full variable domain, with the rest looked up from reference TRBV29-1 and TRBJ1-2, is SAVISQKPSRDICQRGTSLTIQCQVDSQVTMMFWYRQQPGQSLTLIATANQGSEATYESGFVIDKFPISRPNLTFSTLTVSNMSPEDSSIYLCSVERRSQNGYGYTFGSGTRLTVV.

The CDR3 loop is CASSPRGRTYEQYF. DNA of the CDR3: TGCGCCAGCAGCCCCAGAGGGCGGACCTACGAGCAGTACTTC. The chain recombines TRBV4-1 with TRBJ2-7; D perhaps matches TRBD2 (5 bases). The germline V gene encodes CDR1 MGHRA and CDR2 YSYEKL. The CDR3 is 14 amino acids. Trimming took 4 bases from V and 2 from J, leaving 12 bases between them.

The chain carries TRBV20-1 and TRBJ2-5, with D unresolved. The CDR3 runs 13 residues. The germline CDR1 and CDR2 sequences are DFQATT and SNEGSKA (reference sequence). V was shortened by 3 bases and J by 5 bases, with 13 bases between the two germline ends. The CDR3 coding sequence is TGCAGTGCTAGTATTCCCGCTGAGGAGACCCAGTACTTC. The encoded protein is CSASIPAEETQYF.

The chain links TRBV27 to TRBJ2-7, with 10 bases matching TRBD2. The CDR3 has 16 residues. V lost 6 bases, J lost 0 bases, and 8 bases stayed unmatched. The V gene's germline CDR1 is MNHEY and CDR2 SMNVEV (reference sequence). CDR3 coding DNA: TGTGCCAGCAGGGATGCCGGGACTAGCGTCTCCTACGAGCAGTACTTC. Protein: CASRDAGTSVSYEQYF.

This clonotype was found a few times. The genes are TRBV6-2 or TRBV6-3 and TRBJ2-1, with 7 positions matching TRBD2. CDR3 size: 18 residues. J lost 1 base, V lost 0 bases, and 9 bases had no gene match. Germline values: CDR1 MNHEY, CDR2 SVGEGT. As DNA, the CDR3 is TGTGCCAGCAGTTACTCGAAGACGCCGGGAGGTTCCTACAATGAGCAGTTCTTC. Amino acids: CASSYSKTPGGSYNEQFF.